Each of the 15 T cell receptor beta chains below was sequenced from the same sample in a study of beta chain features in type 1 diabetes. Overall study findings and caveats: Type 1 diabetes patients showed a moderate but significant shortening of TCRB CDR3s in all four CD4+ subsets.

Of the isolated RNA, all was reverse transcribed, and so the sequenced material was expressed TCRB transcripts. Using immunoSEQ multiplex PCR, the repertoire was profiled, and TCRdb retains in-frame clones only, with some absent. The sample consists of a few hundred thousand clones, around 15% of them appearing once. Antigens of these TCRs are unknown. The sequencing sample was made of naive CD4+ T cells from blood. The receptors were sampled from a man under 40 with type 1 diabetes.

DNA of the CDR3: TGTGCCAGCGCCGGGACAGGAATCCAAGAGACCCAGTACTTC. The encoded protein is CASAGTGIQETQYF. The rearrangement uses TRBV27 and TRBJ2-5; 8 positions match TRBD1. J was trimmed by 1 base and V by 8 bases; bases with no gene match: 6. Per the germline V gene, CDR1 is MNHEY and CDR2 is SMNVEV (reference sequence). There are 14 residues in the CDR3.

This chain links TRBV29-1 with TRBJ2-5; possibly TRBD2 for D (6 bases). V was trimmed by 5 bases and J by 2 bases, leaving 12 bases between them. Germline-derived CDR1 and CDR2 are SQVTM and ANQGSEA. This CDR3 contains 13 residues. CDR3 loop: CSVTGRLQETQYF. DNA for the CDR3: TGCAGCGTTACCGGGAGACTTCAAGAGACCCAGTACTTC.

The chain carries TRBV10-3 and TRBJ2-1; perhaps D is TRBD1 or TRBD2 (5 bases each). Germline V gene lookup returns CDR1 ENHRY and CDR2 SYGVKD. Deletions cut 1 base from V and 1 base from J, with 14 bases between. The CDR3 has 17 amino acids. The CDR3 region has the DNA TGTGCCATCAGTGAGTTGCCATGGGACCGGTCCTACAATGAGCAGTTCTTC. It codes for CAISELPWDRSYNEQFF.

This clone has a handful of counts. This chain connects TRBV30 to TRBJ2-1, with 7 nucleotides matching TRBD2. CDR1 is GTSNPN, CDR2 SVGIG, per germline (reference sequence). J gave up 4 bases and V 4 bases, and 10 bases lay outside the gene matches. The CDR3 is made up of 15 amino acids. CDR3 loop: CAWKRAGTTYNEQFF. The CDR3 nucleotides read TGTGCCTGGAAAAGAGCCGGGACTACGTACAATGAGCAGTTCTTC. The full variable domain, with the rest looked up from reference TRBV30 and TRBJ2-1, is SQTIHQWPATLVQPVGSPLSLECTVEGTSNPNLYWYRQAAGRGLQLLFYSVGIGQISSEVPQNLSASRPQDRQFILSSKKLLLSDSGFYLCAWKRAGTTYNEQFFGPGTRLTVL.

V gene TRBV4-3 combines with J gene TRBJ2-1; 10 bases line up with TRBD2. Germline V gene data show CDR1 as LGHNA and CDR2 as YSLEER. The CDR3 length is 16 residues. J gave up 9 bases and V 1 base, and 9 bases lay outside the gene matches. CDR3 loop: CASSQGPAGGSIEQFF. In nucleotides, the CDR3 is TGCGCCAGCAGCCAAGGGCCAGCGGGAGGGTCCATTGAGCAGTTCTTC.

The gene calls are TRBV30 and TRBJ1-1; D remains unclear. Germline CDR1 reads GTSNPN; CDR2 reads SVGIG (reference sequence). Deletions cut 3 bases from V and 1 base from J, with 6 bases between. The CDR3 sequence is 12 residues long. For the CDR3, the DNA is TGTGCCTGGAGGCACCCGAACACTGAAGCTTTCTTT. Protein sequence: CAWRHPNTEAFF.

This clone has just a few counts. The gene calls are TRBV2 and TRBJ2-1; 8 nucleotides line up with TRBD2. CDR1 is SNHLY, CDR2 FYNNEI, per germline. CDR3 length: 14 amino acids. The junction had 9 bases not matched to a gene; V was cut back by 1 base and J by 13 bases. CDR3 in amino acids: CASSEGISGSNQFF. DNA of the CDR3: TGTGCCAGCAGTGAAGGAATAAGCGGGAGTAACCAGTTCTTC.

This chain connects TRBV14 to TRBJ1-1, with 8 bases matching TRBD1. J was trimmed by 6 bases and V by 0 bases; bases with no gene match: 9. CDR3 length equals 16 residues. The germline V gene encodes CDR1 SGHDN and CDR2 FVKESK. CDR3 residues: CASSQEGDRKNAEAFF. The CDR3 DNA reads TGTGCCAGCAGCCAAGAGGGGGACAGGAAAAACGCTGAAGCTTTCTTT. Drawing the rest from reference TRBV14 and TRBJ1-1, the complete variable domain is EAGVTQFPSHSVIEKGQTVTLRCDPISGHDNLYWYRRVMGKEIKFLLHFVKESKQDESGMPNNRFLAERTGGTYSTLKVQPAELEDSGVYFCASSQEGDRKNAEAFFGQGTRLTVV.

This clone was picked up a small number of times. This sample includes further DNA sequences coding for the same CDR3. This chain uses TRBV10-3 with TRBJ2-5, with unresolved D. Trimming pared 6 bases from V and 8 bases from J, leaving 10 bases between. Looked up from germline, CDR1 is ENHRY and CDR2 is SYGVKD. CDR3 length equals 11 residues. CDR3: CAIREAETQYF. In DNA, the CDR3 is TGTGCCATCAGGGAAGCAGAAACCCAGTACTTC.

For the CDR3, the DNA is TGTGCCAGCAGCGTCGCAGGGCAGGTCACAGATACGCAGTATTTT. This sequence encodes CASSVAGQVTDTQYF. V is TRBV9 and J is TRBJ2-3; D possibly corresponds to TRBD1 (5 bases). Trimming took 2 bases from V and 2 from J, leaving 12 bases between them. Germline-derived CDR1 and CDR2 are SGDLS and YYNGEE. CDR3 size: 15 residues.

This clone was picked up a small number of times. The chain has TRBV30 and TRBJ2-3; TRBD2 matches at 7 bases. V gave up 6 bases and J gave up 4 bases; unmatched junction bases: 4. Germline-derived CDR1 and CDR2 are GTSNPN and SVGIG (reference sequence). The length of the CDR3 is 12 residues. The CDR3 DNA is TGTGCCTGTAGCGGGTGGGCAGATACGCAGTATTTT. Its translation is CACSGWADTQYF. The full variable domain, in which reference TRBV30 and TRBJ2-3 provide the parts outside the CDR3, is SQTIHQWPATLVQPVGSPLSLECTVEGTSNPNLYWYRQAAGRGLQLLFYSVGIGQISSEVPQNLSASRPQDRQFILSSKKLLLSDSGFYLCACSGWADTQYFGPGTRLTVL.

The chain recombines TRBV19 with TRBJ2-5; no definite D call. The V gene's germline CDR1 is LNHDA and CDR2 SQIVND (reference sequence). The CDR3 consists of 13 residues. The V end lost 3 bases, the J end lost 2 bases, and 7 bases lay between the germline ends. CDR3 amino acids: CASSIVEQETQYF. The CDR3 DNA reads TGTGCCAGTAGTATTGTGGAACAAGAGACCCAGTACTTC.

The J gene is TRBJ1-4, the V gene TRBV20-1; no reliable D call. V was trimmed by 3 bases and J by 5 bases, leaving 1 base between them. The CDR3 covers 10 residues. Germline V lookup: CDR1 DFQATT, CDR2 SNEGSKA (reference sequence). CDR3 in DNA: TGCAGTGCTAGGAATGAAAAACTGTTTTTT. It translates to CSARNEKLFF.

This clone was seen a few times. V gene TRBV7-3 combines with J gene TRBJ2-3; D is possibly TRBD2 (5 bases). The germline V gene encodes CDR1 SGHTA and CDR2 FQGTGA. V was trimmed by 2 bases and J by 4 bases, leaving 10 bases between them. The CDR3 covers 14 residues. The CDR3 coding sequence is TGTGCCAGCAGCTTATTTCCTAGCCCAGATACGCAGTATTTT. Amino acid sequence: CASSLFPSPDTQYF. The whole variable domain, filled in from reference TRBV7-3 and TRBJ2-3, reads GAGVSQTPSNKVTEKGKYVELRCDPISGHTALYWYRQSLGQGPEFLIYFQGTGAADDSGLPNDRFFAVRPEGSVSTLKIQRTERGDSAVYLCASSLFPSPDTQYFGPGTRLTVL.

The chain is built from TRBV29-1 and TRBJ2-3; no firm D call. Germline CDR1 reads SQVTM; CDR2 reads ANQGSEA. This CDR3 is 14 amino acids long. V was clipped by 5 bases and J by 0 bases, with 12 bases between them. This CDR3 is CSVWTSYSTDTQYF. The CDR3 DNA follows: TGCAGCGTTTGGACCTCTTATAGCACAGATACGCAGTATTTT.